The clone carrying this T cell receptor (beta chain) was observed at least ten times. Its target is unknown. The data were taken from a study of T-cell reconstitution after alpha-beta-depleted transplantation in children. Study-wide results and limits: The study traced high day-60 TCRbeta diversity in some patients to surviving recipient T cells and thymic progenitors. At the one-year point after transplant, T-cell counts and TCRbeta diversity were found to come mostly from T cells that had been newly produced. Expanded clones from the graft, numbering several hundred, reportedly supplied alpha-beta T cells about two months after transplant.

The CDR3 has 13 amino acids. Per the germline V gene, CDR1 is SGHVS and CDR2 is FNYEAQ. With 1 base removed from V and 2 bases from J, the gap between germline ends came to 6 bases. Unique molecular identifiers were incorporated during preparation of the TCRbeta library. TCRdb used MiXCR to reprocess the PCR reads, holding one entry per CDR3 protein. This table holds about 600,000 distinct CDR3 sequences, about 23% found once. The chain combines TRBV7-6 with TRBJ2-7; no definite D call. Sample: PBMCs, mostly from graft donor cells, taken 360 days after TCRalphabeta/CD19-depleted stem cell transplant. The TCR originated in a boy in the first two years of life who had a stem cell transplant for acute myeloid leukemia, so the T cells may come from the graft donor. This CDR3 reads CASSLGIPYEQYV. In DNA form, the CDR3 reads TGTGCCAGCAGCTTAGGAATCCCCTACGAGCAGTACGTC.